This T cell receptor (beta chain) was sequenced in a study of cytomegalovirus exposure and HLA in healthy donors. Per the germline V gene, CDR1 is PRHDT and CDR2 is FYEKMQ (reference sequence). V lost 4 bases, J lost 12 bases, and 5 bases stayed unmatched. The CDR3 covers 13 residues. This PCR relied on a set of 60 Vbeta primers and 13 Jbeta primers. The table came from immunoSEQ multiplex PCR; TCRdb's copy has only in-frame clones and leaves some out. This table has about 130,000 clones, 80% to 90% appearing once. On this clone itself: Antigen specificity is unknown.

Study-level points and caveats: From TCR beta sequences, most subjects' HLA-A and HLA-B alleles were reportedly predicted accurately.

The source of this sequence is a woman in her twenties or thirties in good health and CMV-seronegative. The sequenced material came from PBMCs. The chain is built from TRBV13 and TRBJ2-7; 14 bases map to TRBD2. CDR3 DNA sequence: TGTGCCAGCAGCTCGGGACTAGCGGGAGAGGCGTACTTC. Encoded protein: CASSSGLAGEAYF. The full variable domain, completed using reference TRBV13 and TRBJ2-7, is AAGVIQSPRHLIKEKRETATLKCYPIPRHDTVYWYQQGPGQDPQFLISFYEKMQSDKGSIPDRFSAQQFSDYHSELNMSSLELGDSALYFCASSSGLAGEAYFGPGTRLTVT.